This TCR beta chain was sequenced for a study of CD8 T cell repertoires and HIV-1 epitope variants. Overall study context: T cells were stimulated with Twenty-five Gag and Nef peptides separately. Control wells had CMV/EBV/flu peptides, negative Ebola AY9, or no peptide. Enriched T cells were co-cultured with equal autologous T cell-negative cells.

CDR3 length: 16 amino acids. Germline V lookup: CDR1 MGHRA, CDR2 YSYEKL. V was clipped by 0 bases and J by 6 bases; unmatched bases: 7. This clone was recorded a few times. The antigen remains unidentified. Repertoires were generated with immunoSEQ multiplex PCR, while TCRdb's copy carries only in-frame clones and drops some. The sample includes about 5,600 clones, 64% of them seen just once. Input material: cultured CD8+ T cells derived from PBMCs. The rearrangement links TRBV4-1 to TRBJ2-1, with 8 bases that match TRBD2. The receptor was isolated from a male donor with HIV. The chain's CDR3 is CASSQDPAGASNEQFF. CDR3 DNA sequence: TGCGCCAGCAGCCAAGACCCAGCGGGGGCCTCCAATGAGCAGTTCTTC.